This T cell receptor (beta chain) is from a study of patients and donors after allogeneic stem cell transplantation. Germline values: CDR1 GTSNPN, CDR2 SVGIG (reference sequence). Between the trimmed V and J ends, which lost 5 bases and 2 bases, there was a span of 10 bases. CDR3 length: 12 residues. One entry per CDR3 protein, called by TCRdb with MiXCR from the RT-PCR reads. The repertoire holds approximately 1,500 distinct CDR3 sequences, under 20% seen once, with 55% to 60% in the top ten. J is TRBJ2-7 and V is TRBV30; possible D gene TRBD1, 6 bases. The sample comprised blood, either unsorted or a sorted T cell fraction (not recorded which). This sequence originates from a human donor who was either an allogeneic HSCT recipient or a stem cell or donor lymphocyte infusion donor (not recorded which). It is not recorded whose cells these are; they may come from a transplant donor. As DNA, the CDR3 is TGTGCCTGGGCAGGACAGACCTACGAGCAGTACTTC. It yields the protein CAWAGQTYEQYF.